This T cell receptor (beta chain) was profiled in a study of blood T cell repertoires in COVID-19. V lost 0 bases and J lost 8, with 11 bases in between. The CDR3 length is 13 residues. The germline V gene has CDR1 SGHRS and CDR2 YFSETQ. TCRdb keeps only in-frame clones here, not all; method: immunoSEQ multiplex PCR. The sample carries about 300,000 clones, about 84% recorded once. The receptor comes from a woman between 45 and 60 years old with acute or convalescent COVID-19. J is TRBJ1-2 and V is TRBV5-1; D gene uncertain. Sequencing used peripheral blood. The DNA of the CDR3 is TGCGCCAGCAGCTTGGGTTTAGCAGCCGGCTACACCTTC. This encodes CASSLGLAAGYTF.